The 29 T cell receptor beta chains below all came from one sample that was sequenced in a study of blood T cell repertoires in COVID-19. TCRdb's copy holds only in-frame clones and misses some; the assay was immunoSEQ multiplex PCR. The table has about 160,000 clones, 70% to 85% seen once. Sequenced: peripheral blood. Receptor source: an elderly woman with acute or convalescent COVID-19.

The chain has TRBV5-1 and TRBJ2-1, with TRBD2 matching over 8 bases. The CDR3 has 16 amino acids. Germline V gene lookup returns CDR1 SGHRS and CDR2 YFSETQ. The trim removed 1 base at V and 6 bases at J, leaving 9 bases unmatched. CDR3 in DNA: TGCGCCAGCAGCTTGCCCGGGACTAGGTCCGCCAATGAGCAGTTCTTC. Encoded protein: CASSLPGTRSANEQFF.

The chain uses TRBV27 and TRBJ2-3, with 11 bases matching TRBD1. The CDR3 sequence is 16 residues long. J was trimmed by 4 bases and V by 6 bases; bases with no gene match: 9. CDR1 is MNHEY, CDR2 SMNVEV, per germline (reference sequence). CDR3 DNA sequence: TGTGCCAGCAGACCTCTGGACAGGGGGCTCGCAGATACGCAGTATTTT. Translated, it gives CASRPLDRGLADTQYF.

The genes are TRBV11-2 and TRBJ2-7; TRBD2 matches 7 bases. V lost 5 bases and J lost 0; bases outside the gene matches: 13. CDR3 length: 17 residues. CDR1 and CDR2 (germline): SGHAT, FQNNGV. The CDR3 here is CASSKEAGVPYSYEQYF. CDR3 coding DNA: TGTGCCAGCAGCAAGGAGGCGGGAGTCCCTTACTCCTACGAGCAGTACTTC. Combining the CDR3 with reference TRBV11-2 and TRBJ2-7 gives the whole variable domain EAGVAQSPRYKIIEKRQSVAFWCNPISGHATLYWYQQILGQGPKLLIQFQNNGVVDDSQLPKDRFSAERLKGVDSTLKIQPAKLEDSAVYLCASSKEAGVPYSYEQYFGPGTRLTVT.

This clone was detected a few times. CDR3 amino acids: CASSLDTYNEQFF. DNA of the CDR3: TGTGCCAGCAGCCTTGACACCTACAATGAGCAGTTCTTC. The genes are TRBV5-4 and TRBJ2-1; no definite D call. CDR3 length equals 13 residues. V lost 4 bases, J lost 2 bases, and 7 bases lay in between. From germline, CDR1 is SGHNT and CDR2 YYREEE (reference sequence). Full variable domain (remainder filled in from reference TRBV5-4 and TRBJ2-1): ETGVTQSPTHLIKTRGQQVTLRCSSQSGHNTVSWYQQALGQGPQFIFQYYREEENGRGNFPPRFSGLQFPNYSSELNVNALELDDSALYLCASSLDTYNEQFFGPGTRLTVL.

The genes are TRBV3-1 (or the pseudogene TRBV3-2) and TRBJ1-3; 7 bases match TRBD1. The CDR3 extends over 17 amino acids. The trim removed 2 bases at V and 0 bases at J, leaving 7 bases unmatched. CDR1 is LGHDT, CDR2 YNNKEL, per germline (reference sequence). The chain's CDR3 is CASSQRDSQFSGNTIYF. CDR3 sequence (DNA): TGTGCCAGCAGCCAACGGGACAGCCAATTCTCTGGAAACACCATATATTTT.

This chain connects TRBV7-9 to TRBJ2-1; TRBD2 matches 10 bases. V shed 5 bases and J 8 bases; nucleotides not matched to a gene: 9. Germline-derived CDR1 and CDR2 are SEHNR and FQNEAQ (reference sequence). CDR3 size: 15 residues. Here the CDR3 reads CASSPRLAGVYEQFF. The CDR3, as DNA: TGTGCCAGCAGCCCCCGGCTAGCGGGAGTTTATGAGCAGTTCTTC.

This clone has more than one count but fewer than ten. The rearrangement uses TRBV19 and TRBJ2-3, with TRBD2 matching over 12 bases. J lost 6 bases, V lost 6 bases, and 10 bases had no gene match. The germline V gene has CDR1 LNHDA and CDR2 SQIVND (reference sequence). The CDR3 runs to 16 residues. The CDR3 loop reads CASRNLAGGDFDTQYF. DNA for the CDR3: TGTGCCAGTAGGAATCTAGCGGGAGGGGATTTCGATACGCAGTATTTT.

V gene TRBV4-2 combines with J gene TRBJ2-7; 11 bases are shared with TRBD1. The V gene's germline CDR1 is LGHNA and CDR2 YNFKEQ. Trimming cost V 1 base and J 5 bases; bases outside gene matches: 4. The CDR3 totals 15 residues. CDR3 sequence: CASSQVDRGPDEQYF. CDR3 sequence (DNA): TGTGCCAGCAGCCAAGTGGACAGGGGGCCGGACGAGCAGTACTTC.

The chain recombines TRBV18 with TRBJ1-2, with TRBD1 matching over 8 bases. Germline-derived CDR1 and CDR2 are KGHSH and LQKENI. The CDR3 totals 17 residues. V shed 3 bases and J 2 bases; nucleotides not matched to a gene: 11. CDR3 region: CASSPRQGADENYGYTF. As DNA, the CDR3 is TGTGCCAGCTCACCTAGGCAGGGGGCCGACGAAAACTATGGCTACACCTTC. Combining the CDR3 with reference TRBV18 and TRBJ1-2 gives the whole variable domain NAGVMQNPRHLVRRRGQEARLRCSPMKGHSHVYWYRQLPEEGLKFMVYLQKENIIDESGMPKERFSAEFPKEGPSILRIQQVVRGDSAAYFCASSPRQGADENYGYTFGSGTRLTVV.

The rearrangement uses TRBV5-1 and TRBJ2-1; 8 nucleotides align to TRBD2. CDR1 is SGHRS, CDR2 YFSETQ, per germline. The CDR3 has 15 amino acids. V shed 4 bases, J shed 0 bases, and the junction held 3 bases outside the gene matches. Here the CDR3 DNA reads TGCGCCAGCAGCCGAGCGGGAGCCTCCTACAATGAGCAGTTCTTC. Amino acid sequence: CASSRAGASYNEQFF.

The chain joins TRBV25-1 to TRBJ1-1; 9 positions agree with TRBD1. The J segment lost 3 bases and the V segment lost 3 bases, leaving 8 bases of the junction unmatched. The CDR3 totals 16 residues. The germline V gene has CDR1 MGHDK and CDR2 SYGVNS. DNA of the CDR3: TGTGCCAGCAGTGACGCGACAGGGGGGACGTACACTGAAGCTTTCTTT. Protein sequence: CASSDATGGTYTEAFF.

This chain links TRBV27 with TRBJ2-7; 7 nucleotides line up with TRBD1. V was pared by 5 bases and J by 6 bases, with 16 bases of the junction left unmatched. Germline CDR1 MNHEY, CDR2 SMNVEV (reference sequence). The CDR3 consists of 16 residues. Here the CDR3 DNA reads TGTGCCAGCAGTCCCCGCGGCTCCTTAAGGGGGCTCGAGCAGTACTTC. Translated: CASSPRGSLRGLEQYF.

The V call is TRBV30, the J call TRBJ1-5; D unclear. The germline V gene has CDR1 GTSNPN and CDR2 SVGIG (reference sequence). Trimming cost V 1 base and J 5 bases, with 9 bases left between them. There are 13 residues in the CDR3. The CDR3 protein is CAWSGVRDQPQHF. The CDR3, as DNA: TGTGCCTGGAGTGGGGTACGGGATCAGCCCCAGCATTTT.

This chain uses TRBV18 with TRBJ2-3, with TRBD2 identical over 10 bases. Germline V gives CDR1 KGHSH, CDR2 LQKENI. Germline trimming cut 6 bases from V and 4 bases from J; bases unmatched to any gene: 7. The CDR3 extends over 15 amino acids. CDR3 region: CASSNGLADADTQYF. CDR3 bases: TGTGCCAGCTCCAATGGACTAGCGGACGCAGATACGCAGTATTTT. Based on the CDR3 plus reference TRBV18 and TRBJ2-3, the full variable domain is NAGVMQNPRHLVRRRGQEARLRCSPMKGHSHVYWYRQLPEEGLKFMVYLQKENIIDESGMPKERFSAEFPKEGPSILRIQQVVRGDSAAYFCASSNGLADADTQYFGPGTRLTVL.

The chain joins TRBV12-3 or TRBV12-4 to TRBJ1-2, with a tentative D call TRBD1 (6 bases). This CDR3 comprises 12 residues. Trimming took off 7 bases at V and 10 bases at J, with 16 bases between the two ends. The CDR3 is CASTMQTGSYTF. The CDR3, as DNA: TGTGCCAGCACCATGCAGACAGGTTCCTACACCTTC.

This rearrangement joins TRBV5-5 to TRBJ2-7; 10 bases are a match to TRBD1. The CDR3 sequence is 16 residues long. Germline assignment: CDR1 SGHKS and CDR2 YYEKEE (reference sequence). V shed 3 bases and J 2 bases; nucleotides not matched to a gene: 8. CDR3: CASSSNPGQGTYEQYF. The CDR3 DNA reads as TGTGCCAGCAGCTCCAATCCGGGACAGGGGACCTACGAGCAGTACTTC.

The V call is TRBV30, the J call TRBJ1-4; maybe TRBD1 (6 bases). Between the trimmed V and J ends, which lost 0 bases and 7 bases, there was a span of 9 bases. The CDR3 has 13 amino acids. Germline V lookup: CDR1 GTSNPN, CDR2 SVGIG (reference sequence). DNA of the CDR3: TGTGCCTGGAGTGTTCAGGGGAGTGAAAAACTGTTTTTT. It codes for CAWSVQGSEKLFF.

The chain recombines TRBV6-5 with TRBJ1-2; perhaps TRBD1 as D (5 bases). The CDR3 totals 14 residues. Germline CDR1 MNHEY, CDR2 SVGAGI. V shed 6 bases and J shed 5 bases, with 16 bases lying between them. The CDR3 DNA follows: TGTGCCAGCAGCACTGGGACTTACCTATATGGCTACACCTTC. Encoded protein: CASSTGTYLYGYTF.

The rearrangement links TRBV6-5 to TRBJ2-7; TRBD2 might be the D (5 bases). The CDR3 has 14 amino acids. Trimming pared 6 bases from V and 2 bases from J, leaving 14 bases between. In germline, CDR1 is MNHEY, CDR2 SVGAGI. The CDR3 loop reads CASRPDFQAYEQYF. The CDR3 DNA is TGTGCCAGCAGGCCGGACTTTCAGGCCTACGAGCAGTACTTC.

The rearrangement joins TRBV7-2 to TRBJ2-7; TRBD2 might be the D (5 bases). The CDR3 covers 17 residues. The germline CDR1 and CDR2 sequences are SGHTA and FQGNSA. The germline V and J ends were trimmed by 2 bases and 2 bases, with 19 bases remaining between them. The CDR3 here is CASSLSPPGGNTYEQYF. CDR3 in DNA: TGTGCCAGCAGCTTATCTCCTCCAGGAGGAAATACCTACGAGCAGTACTTC. Looking up the rest from reference TRBV7-2 and TRBJ2-7 gives the full variable domain: GAGVSQSPSNKVTEKGKDVELRCDPISGHTALYWYRQSLGQGLEFLIYFQGNSAPDKSGLPSDRFSAERTGGSVSTLTIQRTQQEDSAVYLCASSLSPPGGNTYEQYFGPGTRLTVT.

This clone was seen once. CDR3 sequence (DNA): TGTGCCAGTAGTGAAGGGAGGGGCACTGAAGCTTTCTTT. As protein: CASSEGRGTEAFF. V and J are TRBV19 and TRBJ1-1, with D possibly matching TRBD1 (5 bases). The germline V and J ends were trimmed by 5 bases and 4 bases, with 11 bases remaining between them. Per germline, CDR1 LNHDA and CDR2 SQIVND (reference sequence). This CDR3 has 13 amino acids.

This clone was observed once. This sequence joins TRBV5-6 and TRBJ1-2; 8 bases are a match to TRBD1. V gave up 0 bases and J gave up 8 bases; unmatched junction bases: 3. Germline CDR1 and CDR2: SGHDT and YYEEEE. The length of the CDR3 is 13 residues. The CDR3: CASSLGQGSGYTF. The CDR3 bases are TGTGCCAGCAGCTTGGGACAGGGGAGCGGCTACACCTTC.

The rearrangement links TRBV4-3 to TRBJ1-2; the D is unclear. The CDR3 length is 14 residues. Per the germline V gene, CDR1 is LGHNA and CDR2 is YSLEER. Trimming shortened V by 1 base and J by 6 bases, and 12 bases separated the two germline ends. CDR3 DNA sequence: TGCGCCAGCAGCCAAGTCCCCGACCGGGATGGCTACACCTTC. Its protein product is CASSQVPDRDGYTF.

The rearrangement joins TRBV7-9 to TRBJ2-7, with 9 bases fitting TRBD2. This CDR3 is built from 15 residues. The germline gives CDR1 SEHNR, CDR2 FQNEAQ (reference sequence). Trimming took 1 base from V and 0 from J; bases not matched to a gene: 1. The CDR3 sequence: CASSLVSGSSYEQYF. The CDR3 DNA reads TGTGCCAGCAGCTTAGTTAGCGGGAGCTCCTACGAGCAGTACTTC.

The chain couples TRBV30 to TRBJ2-3; the match to TRBD2 covers 10 bases. Germline values: CDR1 GTSNPN, CDR2 SVGIG (reference sequence). The length of the CDR3 is 15 residues. V was clipped by 0 bases and J by 1 base; unmatched bases: 1. CDR3 in DNA: TGTGCCTGGAGTGTCCTAGCGGGAGGCACAGATACGCAGTATTTT. As protein: CAWSVLAGGTDTQYF.

This clone was seen a handful of times. V and J are TRBV7-2 and TRBJ1-2; 9 nucleotides align to TRBD1. The J segment lost 3 bases and the V segment lost 2 bases, leaving 1 base of the junction unmatched. The germline V gene encodes CDR1 SGHTA and CDR2 FQGNSA. The CDR3 has 14 amino acids. The CDR3 spells CASSLRTGDYGYTF. Written as DNA, the CDR3 is TGTGCCAGCAGCTTAAGGACAGGGGACTATGGCTACACCTTC.

The gene calls are TRBV11-3 and TRBJ2-3, with TRBD2 identical over 7 bases. This CDR3 comprises 13 residues. CDR1 and CDR2 (germline): SGHNT, YENEEA. The ends lost 3 bases at V and 5 bases at J; junction bases unmatched: 2. As DNA, the CDR3 is TGTGCCAGCAGCTTCGCGGGGGTAGATACGCAGTATTTT. This codes for CASSFAGVDTQYF.

DNA for the CDR3: TGTGCCAGCGGGATTCAGGGAGGCGCTGAAGCTTTCTTT. Translating it yields CASGIQGGAEAFF. The chain couples TRBV27 to TRBJ1-1; possible D gene TRBD1, 5 bases. Trimming stripped 8 bases from V and 6 bases from J, with 16 bases between. This CDR3 has 13 amino acids. The germline CDR1 and CDR2 sequences are MNHEY and SMNVEV (reference sequence).

The J gene is TRBJ2-1, the V gene TRBV15, with D maybe TRBD2 (6 bases). The V end was cut by 0 bases, the J end by 7 bases, with 13 bases between. This CDR3 comprises 15 residues. Germline CDR1 LNHNV, CDR2 YYDKDF (reference sequence). The CDR3 region has the DNA TGTGCCACCAGCAGAGATGGGGGGAGCGTGAATGAGCAGTTCTTC. Amino acid sequence: CATSRDGGSVNEQFF.